One T cell receptor (beta chain) is described in this entry. Its antigen is not identified. The V gene's germline CDR1 is DFQATT and CDR2 SNEGSKA (reference sequence). The CDR3 totals 17 residues. Trimming at V came to 3 bases and at J to 7 bases, leaving 17 bases not matched to a gene. This record comes from a study of T-cell memory formation after mild COVID-19. Regarding the study as a whole: CD4+ clones that contracted lay mainly in CM and EM; CD8+ ones lay in EMRA.

One entry per CDR3 protein, called by TCRdb with MiXCR from the 5' RACE reads. Among about 620,000 distinct CDR3 sequences, about 20% were seen once, and the ten largest hold about 12%. V gene TRBV20-1 combines with J gene TRBJ1-2; 10 nucleotides match TRBD1. The material sequenced was PBMCs or a T cell subset sorted from them (not recorded which). This clonotype originated in an adult woman who had mild COVID-19 (a few samples of this study predate the infection). Cell type and time point are not known. The CDR3 reads CSASPRDRGASRGGYTF. CDR3 in DNA: TGCAGTGCTAGCCCCCGGGACAGGGGAGCCTCCCGAGGTGGCTACACCTTC.